This T cell receptor (beta chain) was identified in a study of T-cell memory formation after mild COVID-19. This CDR3 comprises 15 residues. Germline CDR1 and CDR2: SGHRS and YFSETQ. Trimming removed 7 bases from V and 4 bases from J, with 20 bases in between. The table lists this clonotype with many counts. Its antigen is unidentified. A single record per CDR3 protein comes from TCRdb applying MiXCR to the 5' RACE reads. The sample holds hundreds of thousands of distinct CDR3 sequences, roughly 26% seen once. Study observations and caveats: CD4+ bias marked clones expanding day 15 to 37, unlike balanced contracting clones. In pre-infection memory, a portion of responding clones appeared, which suggested that cross-reactive memory joined. Contracting clones localized mainly to CM and EM when CD4+ and mainly to EMRA when CD8+.

Sequencing was performed on PBMCs or a T cell subset sorted from them (not recorded which). V usage is TRBV5-1 and J usage is TRBJ2-5; weak D call: TRBD2 (7 bases). The origin of this receptor is an adult woman who had mild COVID-19 (a few samples of this study predate the infection). Cell type and time point are not known. CDR3 sequence: CASRSAPGGRETQYF. CDR3 in DNA: TGCGCCAGCCGATCCGCACCGGGGGGCAGAGAGACCCAGTACTTC.